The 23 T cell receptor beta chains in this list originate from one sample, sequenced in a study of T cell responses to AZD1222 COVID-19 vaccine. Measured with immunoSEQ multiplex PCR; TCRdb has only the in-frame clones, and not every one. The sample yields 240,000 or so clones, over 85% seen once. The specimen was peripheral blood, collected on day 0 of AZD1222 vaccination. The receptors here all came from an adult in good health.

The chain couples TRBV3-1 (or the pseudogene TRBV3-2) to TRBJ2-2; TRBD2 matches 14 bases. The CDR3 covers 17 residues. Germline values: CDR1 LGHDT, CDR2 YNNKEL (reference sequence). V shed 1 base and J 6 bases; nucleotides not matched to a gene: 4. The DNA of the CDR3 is TGTGCCAGCAGCCAAGTGGGACTAGCGGGAGAAGCCGGGGAGCTGTTTTTT. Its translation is CASSQVGLAGEAGELFF.

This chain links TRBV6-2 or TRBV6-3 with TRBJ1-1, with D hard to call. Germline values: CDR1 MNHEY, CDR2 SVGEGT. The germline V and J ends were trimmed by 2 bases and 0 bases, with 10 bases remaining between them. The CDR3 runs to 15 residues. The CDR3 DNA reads TGTGCCAGCAGTTACGCTGGCAGCATGAACACTGAAGCTTTCTTT. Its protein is CASSYAGSMNTEAFF.

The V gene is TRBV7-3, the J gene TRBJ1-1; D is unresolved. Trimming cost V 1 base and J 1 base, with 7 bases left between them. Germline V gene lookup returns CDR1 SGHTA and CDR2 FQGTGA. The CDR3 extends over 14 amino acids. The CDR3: CASSLNSGNTEAFF. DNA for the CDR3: TGTGCCAGCAGCTTAAACAGTGGGAACACTGAAGCTTTCTTT.

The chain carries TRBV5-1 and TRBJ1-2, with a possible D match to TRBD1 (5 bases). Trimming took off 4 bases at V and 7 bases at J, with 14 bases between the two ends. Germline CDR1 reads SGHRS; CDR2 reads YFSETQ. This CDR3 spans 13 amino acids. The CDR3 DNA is TGCGCCAGCAGCCCTCCCGACAGTGTTGGCTACACCTTC. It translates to CASSPPDSVGYTF.

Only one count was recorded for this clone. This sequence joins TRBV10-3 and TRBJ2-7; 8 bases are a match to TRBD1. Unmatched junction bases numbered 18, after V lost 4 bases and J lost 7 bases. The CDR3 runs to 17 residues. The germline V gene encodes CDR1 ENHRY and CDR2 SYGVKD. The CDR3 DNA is TGTGCCATCAGTGTCTACCATGGACAGGGACAACTTTTTGAGCAGTACTTC. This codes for CAISVYHGQGQLFEQYF.

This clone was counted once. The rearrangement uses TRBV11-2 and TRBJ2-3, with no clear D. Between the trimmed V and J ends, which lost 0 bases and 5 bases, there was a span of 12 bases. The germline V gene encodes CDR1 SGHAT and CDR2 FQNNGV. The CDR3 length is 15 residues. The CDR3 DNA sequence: TGTGCCAGCAGCTTAGATAAAGTAGCCTTAGATACGCAGTATTTT. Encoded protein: CASSLDKVALDTQYF.

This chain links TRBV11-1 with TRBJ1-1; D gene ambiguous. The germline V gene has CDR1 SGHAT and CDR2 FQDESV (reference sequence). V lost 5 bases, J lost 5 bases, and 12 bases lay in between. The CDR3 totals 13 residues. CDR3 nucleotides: TGTGCCAGCAGCCGAGACTGGGAGACTGAAGCTTTCTTT. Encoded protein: CASSRDWETEAFF.

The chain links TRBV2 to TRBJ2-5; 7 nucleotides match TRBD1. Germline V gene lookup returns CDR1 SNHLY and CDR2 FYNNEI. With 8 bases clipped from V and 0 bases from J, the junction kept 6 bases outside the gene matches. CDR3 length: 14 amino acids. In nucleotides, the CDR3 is TGTGCCAGCCAGGGGGTAAGGTACCAAGAGACCCAGTACTTC. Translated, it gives CASQGVRYQETQYF.

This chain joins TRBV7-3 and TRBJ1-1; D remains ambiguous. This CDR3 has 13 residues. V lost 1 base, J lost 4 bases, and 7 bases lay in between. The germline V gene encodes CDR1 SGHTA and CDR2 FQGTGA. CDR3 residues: CASSLNTGTEAFF. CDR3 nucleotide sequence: TGTGCCAGCAGCTTAAATACGGGCACTGAAGCTTTCTTT.

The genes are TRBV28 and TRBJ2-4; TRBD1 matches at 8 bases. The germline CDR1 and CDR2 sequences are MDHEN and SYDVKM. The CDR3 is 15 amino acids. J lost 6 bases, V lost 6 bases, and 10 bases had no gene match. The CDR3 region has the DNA TGTGCCAGCAGCACCGCGGTTCAGGGGGCAAACATTCAGTACTTC. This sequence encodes CASSTAVQGANIQYF.

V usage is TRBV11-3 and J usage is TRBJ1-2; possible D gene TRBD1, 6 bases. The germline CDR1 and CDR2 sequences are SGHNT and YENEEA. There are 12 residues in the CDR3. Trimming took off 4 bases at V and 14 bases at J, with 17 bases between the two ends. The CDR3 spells CASSSRGGGQTF. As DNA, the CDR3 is TGTGCCAGCAGCTCCCGCGGAGGGGGTCAGACCTTC.

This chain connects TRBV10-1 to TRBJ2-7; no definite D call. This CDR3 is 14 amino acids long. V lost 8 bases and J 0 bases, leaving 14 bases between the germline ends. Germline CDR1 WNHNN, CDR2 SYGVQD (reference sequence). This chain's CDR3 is CASVSDKDSYEQYF. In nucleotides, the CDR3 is TGCGCCAGCGTAAGTGACAAAGACTCCTACGAGCAGTACTTC.

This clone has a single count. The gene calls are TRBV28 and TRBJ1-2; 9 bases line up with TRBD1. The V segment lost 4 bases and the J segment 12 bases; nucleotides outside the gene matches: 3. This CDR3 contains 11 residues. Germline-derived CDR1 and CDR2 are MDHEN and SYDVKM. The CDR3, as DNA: TGTGCCAGCAGTTCCCGGGACAGGGACACCTTC. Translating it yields CASSSRDRDTF.

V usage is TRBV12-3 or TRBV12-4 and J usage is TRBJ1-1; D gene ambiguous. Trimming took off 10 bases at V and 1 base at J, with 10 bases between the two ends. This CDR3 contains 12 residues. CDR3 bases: TGTGCCATCTCCCCCCCGAACACTGAAGCTTTCTTT. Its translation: CAISPPNTEAFF.

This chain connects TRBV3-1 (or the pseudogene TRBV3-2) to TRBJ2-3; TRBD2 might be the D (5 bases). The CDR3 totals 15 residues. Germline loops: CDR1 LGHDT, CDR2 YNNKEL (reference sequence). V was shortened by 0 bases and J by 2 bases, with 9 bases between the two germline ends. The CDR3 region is CASSQEWGATDTQYF. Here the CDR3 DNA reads TGTGCCAGCAGCCAAGAGTGGGGAGCCACAGATACGCAGTATTTT.

Written as DNA, the CDR3 is TGCGCCAGCAGCTTGGTTGGGACAGCAAAACTGTTTTTT. As protein: CASSLVGTAKLFF. V is TRBV5-1 and J is TRBJ1-4, with TRBD1 identical over 7 bases. From germline, CDR1 is SGHRS and CDR2 YFSETQ. The ends lost 0 bases at V and 10 bases at J; junction bases unmatched: 3. This CDR3 is built from 13 residues.

CDR3 coding DNA: TGTGCCAGCAGCACTAGCGGGGGAAATGAGCAGTTCTTC. It specifies CASSTSGGNEQFF. The gene calls are TRBV6-4 and TRBJ2-1; 11 bases fit TRBD2. Unmatched junction bases numbered 2, after V lost 6 bases and J lost 7 bases. The CDR3 contains 13 residues. Germline CDR1 is MRHNA and CDR2 is SNTAGT.

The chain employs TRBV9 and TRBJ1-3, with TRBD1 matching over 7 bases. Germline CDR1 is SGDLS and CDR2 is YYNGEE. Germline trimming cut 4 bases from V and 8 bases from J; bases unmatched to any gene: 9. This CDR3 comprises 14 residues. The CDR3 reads CASSQTGSGHTIYF. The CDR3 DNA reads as TGTGCCAGCAGCCAGACAGGGTCGGGTCACACCATATATTTT.

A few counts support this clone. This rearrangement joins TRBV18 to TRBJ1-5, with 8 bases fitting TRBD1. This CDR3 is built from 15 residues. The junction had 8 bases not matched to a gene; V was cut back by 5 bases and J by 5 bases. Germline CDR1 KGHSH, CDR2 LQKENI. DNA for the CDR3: TGTGCCAGCTCAATTGGACAGGGTACTGATCAGCCCCAGCATTTT. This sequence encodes CASSIGQGTDQPQHF.

For the CDR3, the DNA is TGTGCCAGCAGCCAAGATGGGCGGGACAACTCCTACGAGCAGTACTTC. This encodes CASSQDGRDNSYEQYF. The chain links TRBV3-1 (or the pseudogene TRBV3-2) to TRBJ2-7; D is possibly TRBD1 or TRBD2 (6 bases each). The CDR3 has 16 amino acids. The germline V gene encodes CDR1 LGHDT and CDR2 YNNKEL (reference sequence). V lost 0 bases to trimming and J lost 0 bases, with 12 bases between them.

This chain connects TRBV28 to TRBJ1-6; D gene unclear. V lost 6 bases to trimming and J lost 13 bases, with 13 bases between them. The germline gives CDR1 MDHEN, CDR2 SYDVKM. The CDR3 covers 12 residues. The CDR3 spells CASRALSGPLHF. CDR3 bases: TGTGCCAGCAGGGCCCTCTCGGGCCCCCTCCACTTT.

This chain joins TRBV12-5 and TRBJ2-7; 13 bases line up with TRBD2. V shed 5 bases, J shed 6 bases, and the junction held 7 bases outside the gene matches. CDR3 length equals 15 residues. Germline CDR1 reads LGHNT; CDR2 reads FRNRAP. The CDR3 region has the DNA TGTGCTAGTGGTCACGGACTAGCGGGAGTATTCGAGCAGTACTTC. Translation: CASGHGLAGVFEQYF.

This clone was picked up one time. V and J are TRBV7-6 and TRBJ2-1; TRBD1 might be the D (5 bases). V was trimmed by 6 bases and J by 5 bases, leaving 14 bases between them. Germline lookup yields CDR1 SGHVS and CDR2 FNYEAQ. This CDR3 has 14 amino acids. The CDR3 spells CASSRPQANNEQFF. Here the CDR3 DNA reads TGTGCCAGCAGTCGACCACAGGCTAACAATGAGCAGTTCTTC.